Sequencing of this TCR beta chain was carried out in a study of CD8+ T cells in alopecia areata. General study points: Clarity of TCR sharing across patients fell short of that in mice, possibly HLA-related. When scalp samples are sequenced, resident alphabeta T cells of normal skin are also captured.

The sequencing template was cDNA reverse transcribed from extracted RNA. Sequenced by immunoSEQ multiplex PCR; TCRdb stores in-frame clones only, minus some. Here the sample spans 100,000 to 130,000 clones, about 50% being singletons. This clone turned up a few times. As yet, its antigen is unknown. The researchers isolated CD4+ and CD8+ T cells from PBMCs by sorting. Germline loops: CDR1 SNHLY, CDR2 FYNNEI. V lost 5 bases to trimming and J lost 4 bases; unmatched junction nucleotides: 6. The length of the CDR3 is 15 residues. Sequenced sample: NKG2D-low CD8+ T cells sorted from blood. The TCR was taken from a human donor with alopecia areata. This chain links TRBV2 with TRBJ2-3, with 10 bases that match TRBD2. For the CDR3, the DNA is TGTGCCAGCAGTTACCCCCTAGCGGGAGCAGATACGCAGTATTTT. Its translation is CASSYPLAGADTQYF.